A selection of T cell receptor beta chains follows, all from one sample in a study of control samples from healthy donors and cancer patients. Some clones are missing from TCRdb's copy, which holds only in-frame ones; the method was immunoSEQ multiplex PCR. Altogether 200,000 to 250,000 clones are present, 90% to 95% being singletons, with the ten largest covering about 1.6%. Specimen: blood. These receptors were collected from a man between 45 and 60 years old in good health. Each CDR3 is given with its conserved first and last residue. The order of the fields is clone size, J gene, D gene, V gene, CDR3 DNA, CDR3 protein. D genes are given only for firm matches. Size tells how often a clone was seen (once, few, many) or the class of an expanded clone, and some rows leave it out.

.	TRBJ2-5	.	TRBV11-2	TGTGCCAGCAGTAAAGAGACCCAGTACTTC	CASSKETQYF
.	TRBJ2-3	TRBD2	TRBV3-1/TRBV3-2	TGTGCCAGCAGCCAAGGGACTAGCGGGGCAGATACGCAGTATTTT	CASSQGTSGADTQYF
.	TRBJ1-1	.	TRBV9	TGTGCCAGCAGCCCTCGGGGAAACACTGAAGCTTTCTTT	CASSPRGNTEAFF
.	TRBJ2-5	TRBD2	TRBV7-9	TGTGCCAGCAACTTACGAGCGGGGGCCGGGGAGACCCAGTACTTC	CASNLRAGAGETQYF
.	TRBJ1-5	TRBD1	TRBV19	TGTGCCAGTACCTCGGACAGGGGGCGCAAGCAGCCCCAGCATTTT	CASTSDRGRKQPQHF
.	TRBJ2-3	TRBD2	TRBV4-3	TGCGCCAGCAGGGCCTCTAGCGGGGGGCCAGATACGCAGTATTTT	CASRASSGGPDTQYF
.	TRBJ2-4	TRBD2	TRBV6-6	TGTGCCAGCACCGGGGGGTTGGCCAAAAACATTCAGTACTTC	CASTGGLAKNIQYF
.	TRBJ1-2	TRBD1	TRBV7-2	TGTGCCAGCAGCTTAGGGACAGGGCGACCTAAGGGCTACACCTTC	CASSLGTGRPKGYTF
.	TRBJ1-2	TRBD1	TRBV2	TGTGCCAGCAGTGCGACAGGGGATGGCTACACCTTC	CASSATGDGYTF
.	TRBJ1-4	.	TRBV15	TGTGCCACCAGCACAGGTGCGCAGGCTAATGAAAAACTGTTTTTT	CATSTGAQANEKLFF
.	TRBJ1-1	.	TRBV5-1	TGCGCCAGCAGCTTGTACAACATGAACACTGAAGCTTTCTTT	CASSLYNMNTEAFF
.	TRBJ2-3	TRBD2	TRBV9	TGTGCCAGCAGCCAATCTCCGGCGGGGGGAGGCGCAGATACGCAGTATTTT	CASSQSPAGGGADTQYF
once	TRBJ1-1	.	TRBV6-1	TGTGCCAGCAGTGAAGGTTTAAGGAGGGGTACTGAAGCTTTCTTT	CASSEGLRRGTEAFF
.	TRBJ1-2	.	TRBV15	TGTGCCACCAGCGCAAATTACAGGAGCATCTATGGCTACACCTTC	CATSANYRSIYGYTF
.	TRBJ2-1	.	TRBV10-2	TGCGCCAGCAGTCGGGGGAGCTCCTACAATGAGCAGTTCTTC	CASSRGSSYNEQFF
.	TRBJ2-5	TRBD2	TRBV18	TGTGCCAGCTCACCGCCGGGACTAGCCCAAGAGACCCAGTACTTC	CASSPPGLAQETQYF
.	TRBJ1-5	.	TRBV2	TGTGCCAGCAGCTTAGAAAAGCCCCAGCATTTT	CASSLEKPQHF
.	TRBJ1-1	.	TRBV5-1	TGCGCCAGCAGTCAGGGGACGGCTGAAGCTTTCTTT	CASSQGTAEAFF
.	TRBJ1-2	.	TRBV18	TGTGCCAGCTCACTATCCGGGGATGGCTACACCTTC	CASSLSGDGYTF
.	TRBJ1-1	TRBD1	TRBV6-2/TRBV6-3	TGTGCCAGCAGTAACACAGGGGCCACTGAAGCTTTCTTT	CASSNTGATEAFF
.	TRBJ2-5	.	TRBV5-8	TGTGCCAGCAGCCTTCAAGCGGAGACCCAGTACTTC	CASSLQAETQYF
.	TRBJ2-7	.	TRBV4-1	TGCGCCAGCGGGGTCGGGAAACCGTACGAGCAGTACTTC	CASGVGKPYEQYF
.	TRBJ2-7	.	TRBV7-2	TGTGCCAGCAGCTTAACTTGGACAGCGGAGGGGAAGCAGTACTTC	CASSLTWTAEGKQYF
.	TRBJ1-5	.	TRBV10-3	TGTGCCATCAGTGAAGGACCCTCATCGGGGGGCAATCAGCCCCAGCATTTT	CAISEGPSSGGNQPQHF